A single sample gave rise to the 13 T cell receptor beta chains below, sequenced in a study of blood T cell repertoires in COVID-19. The repertoire was sequenced with immunoSEQ multiplex PCR; TCRdb's copy has only in-frame clones and lacks some. The sample contains fewer than 200,000 clones, around 92% of which appear only once. Sequencing was performed on peripheral blood. These receptors originate from a man aged 25 to 40 with COVID-19, enrolled during active disease.

The chain links TRBV7-9 to TRBJ2-7, with 10 nucleotides matching TRBD1. CDR1 is SEHNR and CDR2 is FQNEAQ in the germline V gene (reference sequence). The CDR3 contains 15 residues. V lost 5 bases and J lost 5; bases outside the gene matches: 9. The CDR3 nucleotides are TGTGCCAGCAGCCTCGACAGGGGGCGGAGGAACGAGCAGTACTTC. Translating it yields CASSLDRGRRNEQYF.

The chain has TRBV21-1 and TRBJ2-7; the table calls TRBD1, which could not be checked here. TRBV21-1 corresponds to a pseudogene. CDR3 size: 17 residues. The CDR3 DNA is TGTGCCAGCACCGCCGGGACAGGGGGTAGAAGATCCTACGAGCAGTACTTC. Translation gives CASTAGTGGRRSYEQYF.

The chain is built from TRBV7-9 and TRBJ1-4, with D perhaps matching TRBD1 (6 bases). Trimming cost V 5 bases and J 1 base, with 11 bases left between them. The length of the CDR3 is 15 residues. CDR1 and CDR2 (germline): SEHNR, FQNEAQ (reference sequence). The CDR3 here is CASSQGTLTNEKLFF. The CDR3 region has the DNA TGTGCCAGCAGCCAAGGGACACTAACTAATGAAAAACTGTTTTTT.

This chain connects TRBV19 to TRBJ1-5, with no clear D. The CDR3 is made up of 15 amino acids. Germline V gene data show CDR1 as LNHDA and CDR2 as SQIVND (reference sequence). The V end lost 3 bases, the J end lost 1 base, and 10 bases lay between the germline ends. The CDR3 sequence is CASSMLLRSNQPQHF. CDR3 DNA sequence: TGTGCCAGTAGTATGTTGTTGAGAAGCAATCAGCCCCAGCATTTT.

The chain carries TRBV28 and TRBJ1-5; D may be TRBD1 (5 bases). Germline assignment: CDR1 MDHEN and CDR2 SYDVKM. V shed 5 bases and J shed 9 bases, with 14 bases lying between them. CDR3 size: 13 residues. CDR3 region: CASSDSHHPPQHF. The DNA for the CDR3 is TGTGCCAGCAGTGACAGCCATCATCCGCCCCAGCATTTT. The whole variable domain, filled in from reference TRBV28 and TRBJ1-5, reads DVKVTQSSRYLVKRTGEKVFLECVQDMDHENMFWYRQDPGLGLRLIYFSYDVKMKEKGDIPEGYSVSREKKERFSLILESASTNQTSMYLCASSDSHHPPQHFGDGTRLSIL.

A few counts support this clone. This chain connects TRBV18 to TRBJ2-2; 16 positions match TRBD2. Trimming removed 4 bases from V and 4 bases from J; junction bases left unmatched: 12. This CDR3 has 20 residues. Germline V gene sequence: CDR1 KGHSH, CDR2 LQKENI. CDR3 in amino acids: CASSLYSGTSGRAGTGELFF. The CDR3 coding sequence is TGTGCCAGCTCACTCTACTCCGGGACTAGCGGGAGGGCGGGCACCGGGGAGCTGTTTTTT.

As concerns this clone: The sample contains more than one DNA sequence encoding this CDR3. J is TRBJ2-7 and V is TRBV9; D gene uncertain. The ends were cut back, 2 bases at V and 3 bases at J, with 6 bases in the middle. This CDR3 is built from 12 residues. Germline V gene data show CDR1 as SGDLS and CDR2 as YYNGEE. The CDR3 loop reads CASSVTGYEQYF. The CDR3 DNA sequence: TGTGCCAGCAGCGTGACGGGCTACGAGCAGTACTTC.

The rearrangement links TRBV2 to TRBJ1-1, with D possibly being TRBD1 (6 bases). With 0 bases removed from V and 0 bases from J, the gap between germline ends came to 32 bases. This CDR3 contains 23 residues. In germline, CDR1 is SNHLY, CDR2 FYNNEI. This CDR3 reads CASSEAIVKIHKLPQGMNTEAFF. The CDR3, as DNA: TGTGCCAGCAGTGAAGCGATAGTTAAGATCCATAAACTTCCACAGGGCATGAACACTGAAGCTTTCTTT.

The chain carries TRBV2 and TRBJ2-7; possible D gene TRBD2, 5 bases. V lost 6 bases and J 3 bases, leaving 15 bases between the germline ends. CDR1 and CDR2 (germline): SNHLY, FYNNEI. This CDR3 has 14 amino acids. The CDR3 region has the DNA TGTGCCAGCAGCCCCCGACTAACCTACTACGAGCAGTACTTC. Protein: CASSPRLTYYEQYF.

The V and J genes are TRBV4-2 and TRBJ2-7; 7 bases fit TRBD2. The CDR3 runs to 19 residues. Losses at the gene ends were 0 bases for V and 5 bases for J; bases not matched to a gene: 19. Germline CDR1 reads LGHNA; CDR2 reads YNFKEQ. Here the CDR3 reads CASSQEYTTRKRGGNEQYF. The CDR3 DNA sequence: TGTGCCAGCAGCCAAGAGTATACGACAAGGAAGCGGGGAGGGAACGAGCAGTACTTC.

The chain joins TRBV25-1 to TRBJ1-2, with D tentatively TRBD1 (6 bases). V lost 4 bases and J lost 1, with 16 bases in between. The CDR3 runs to 16 residues. Germline V gene data show CDR1 as MGHDK and CDR2 as SYGVNS. CDR3 amino acids: CASSGPGQLFNYGYTF. The CDR3 DNA is TGTGCCAGCAGTGGACCGGGACAACTATTTAACTATGGCTACACCTTC.

This chain uses TRBV5-4 with TRBJ2-3; D unclear. The V gene's germline CDR1 is SGHNT and CDR2 YYREEE (reference sequence). This CDR3 region has 17 residues. V was trimmed by 0 bases and J by 1 base, leaving 15 bases between them. The CDR3: CASSLGGPVVGTDTQYF. The CDR3 DNA is TGTGCCAGCAGCTTGGGAGGTCCGGTGGTGGGCACAGATACGCAGTATTTT.

V usage is TRBV19 and J usage is TRBJ1-1, with 9 bases that match TRBD1. The length of the CDR3 is 15 residues. Germline loops: CDR1 LNHDA, CDR2 SQIVND (reference sequence). The V segment lost 4 bases and the J segment 6 bases; nucleotides outside the gene matches: 9. The CDR3 nucleotides are TGTGCCAGTAGTACCACCGGGACAGGGTCCCCTGAAGCTTTCTTT. Residues: CASSTTGTGSPEAFF.